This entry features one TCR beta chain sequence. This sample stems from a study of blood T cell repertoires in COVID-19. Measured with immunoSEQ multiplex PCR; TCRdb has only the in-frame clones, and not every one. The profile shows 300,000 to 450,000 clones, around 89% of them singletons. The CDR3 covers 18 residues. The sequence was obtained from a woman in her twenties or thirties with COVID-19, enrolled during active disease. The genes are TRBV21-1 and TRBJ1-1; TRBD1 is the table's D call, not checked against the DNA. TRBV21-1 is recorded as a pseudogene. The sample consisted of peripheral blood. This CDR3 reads CASSKSTRPQGGDTEAFF. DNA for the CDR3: TGTGCCAGCAGCAAATCAACGCGACCACAGGGTGGGGATACTGAAGCTTTCTTT.